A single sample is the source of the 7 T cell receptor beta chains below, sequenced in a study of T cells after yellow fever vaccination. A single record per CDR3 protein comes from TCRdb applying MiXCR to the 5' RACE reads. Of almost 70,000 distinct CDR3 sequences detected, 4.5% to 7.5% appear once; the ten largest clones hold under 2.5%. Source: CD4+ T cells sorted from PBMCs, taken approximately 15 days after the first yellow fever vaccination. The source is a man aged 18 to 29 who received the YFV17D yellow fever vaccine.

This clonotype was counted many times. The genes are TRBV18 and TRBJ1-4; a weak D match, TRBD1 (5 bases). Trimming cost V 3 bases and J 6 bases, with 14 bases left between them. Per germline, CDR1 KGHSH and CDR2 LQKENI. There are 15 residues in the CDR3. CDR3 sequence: CASSPRRGLDEKLFF. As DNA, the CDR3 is TGTGCCAGCTCACCCAGGAGGGGACTAGATGAAAAACTGTTTTTT. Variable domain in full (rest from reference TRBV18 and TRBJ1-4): NAGVMQNPRHLVRRRGQEARLRCSPMKGHSHVYWYRQLPEEGLKFMVYLQKENIIDESGMPKERFSAEFPKEGPSILRIQQVVRGDSAAYFCASSPRRGLDEKLFFGSGTQLSVL.

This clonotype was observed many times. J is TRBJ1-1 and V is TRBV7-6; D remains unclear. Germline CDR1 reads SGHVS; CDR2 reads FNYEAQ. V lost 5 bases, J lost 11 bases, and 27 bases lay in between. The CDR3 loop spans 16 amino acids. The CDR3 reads CASSPPRLRAFTDAFF. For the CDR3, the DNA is TGTGCCAGCAGCCCCCCACGATTGAGGGCTTTTACGGATGCTTTCTTT.

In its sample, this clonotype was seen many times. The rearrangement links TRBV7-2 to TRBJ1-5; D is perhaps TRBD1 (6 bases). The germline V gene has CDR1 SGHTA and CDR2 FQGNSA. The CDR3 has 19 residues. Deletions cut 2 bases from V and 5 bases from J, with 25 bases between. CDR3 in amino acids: CASSLWRDQTTGFHQPQHF. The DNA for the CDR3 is TGTGCCAGCAGCTTATGGAGGGATCAAACAACAGGGTTCCATCAGCCCCAGCATTTT.

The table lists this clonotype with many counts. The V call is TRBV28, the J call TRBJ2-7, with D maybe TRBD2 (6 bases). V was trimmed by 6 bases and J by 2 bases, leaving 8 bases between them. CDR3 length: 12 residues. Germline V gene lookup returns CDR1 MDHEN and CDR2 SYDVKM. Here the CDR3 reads CASSAGTYEQYV. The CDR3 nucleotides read TGTGCCAGCAGCGCGGGAACCTACGAGCAGTACGTC.

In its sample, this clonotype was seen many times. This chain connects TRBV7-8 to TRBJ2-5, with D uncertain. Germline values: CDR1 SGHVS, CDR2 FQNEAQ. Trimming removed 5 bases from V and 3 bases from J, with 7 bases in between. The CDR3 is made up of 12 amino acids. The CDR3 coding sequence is TGTGCCAGCAGCGGGCTAGAAGAGACCCAGTACTTC. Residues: CASSGLEETQYF.

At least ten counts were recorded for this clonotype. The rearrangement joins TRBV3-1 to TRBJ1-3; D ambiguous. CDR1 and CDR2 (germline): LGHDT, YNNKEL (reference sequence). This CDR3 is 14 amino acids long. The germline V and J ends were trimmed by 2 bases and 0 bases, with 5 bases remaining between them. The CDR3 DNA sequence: TGTGCCAGCAGCCAACGTCCCTCTGGAAACACCATATATTTT. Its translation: CASSQRPSGNTIYF.

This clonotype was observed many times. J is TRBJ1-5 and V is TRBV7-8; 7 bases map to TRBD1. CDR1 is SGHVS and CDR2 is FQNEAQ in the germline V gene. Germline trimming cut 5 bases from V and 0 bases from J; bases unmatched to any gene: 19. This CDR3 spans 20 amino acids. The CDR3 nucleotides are TGTGCCAGCAGCACCGCCCCCGACCCACAGGGGACGAGTAGCAATCAGCCCCAGCATTTT. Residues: CASSTAPDPQGTSSNQPQHF.